These 31 T cell receptor beta chains came from one sample sequenced in a study of CD8 T cells in ankylosing spondylitis. Findings and caveats of the study: A motif of eight highly homologous TCR beta variants was seen as apparently characteristic of ankylosing spondylitis blood.

The antigens for these receptors are not known. TCRdb re-called the 5' RACE reads with MiXCR, one entry per CDR3 protein. The data show about 510,000 distinct CDR3 sequences, with roughly 5.3% seen just once and 3.5% held by the top ten. The sample consisted of blood, either unsorted or a sorted T cell fraction (not recorded which). These receptors were obtained from a male donor with ankylosing spondylitis.

This clonotype was counted ten times or more. The V and J genes are TRBV7-2 and TRBJ1-4, with 7 bases that match TRBD1. CDR1 is SGHTA, CDR2 FQGNSA, per germline. With V trimmed by 5 bases and J by 7 bases, 4 bases remained unmatched. The CDR3 covers 13 residues. CDR3 nucleotides: TGTGCCAGCAGCGGCCGGACAGGTGAAAAACTGTTTTTT. Its protein is CASSGRTGEKLFF. The whole variable domain, filled in from reference TRBV7-2 and TRBJ1-4, reads GAGVSQSPSNKVTEKGKDVELRCDPISGHTALYWYRQSLGQGLEFLIYFQGNSAPDKSGLPSDRFSAERTGGSVSTLTIQRTQQEDSAVYLCASSGRTGEKLFFGSGTQLSVL.

This clonotype was seen repeatedly, ten times or more. V is TRBV7-9 and J is TRBJ2-7; 8 bases fit TRBD1. V lost 3 bases and J lost 2; bases outside the gene matches: 3. Looked up from germline, CDR1 is SEHNR and CDR2 is FQNEAQ (reference sequence). The CDR3 is made up of 14 amino acids. As DNA, the CDR3 is TGTGCCAGCAGCTTTGGACAGGGCCCCTACGAGCAGTACTTC. It specifies CASSFGQGPYEQYF.

This clonotype was found many times. The J gene is TRBJ1-2, the V gene TRBV12-3 or TRBV12-4, with TRBD1 matching over 10 bases. CDR3 length equals 13 residues. The V segment lost 3 bases and the J segment 13 bases; nucleotides outside the gene matches: 8. The CDR3 is CASSLGTGARSTF. The CDR3 nucleotides read TGTGCCAGCAGTTTGGGGACAGGGGCCAGGTCCACCTTC.

This clonotype was seen repeatedly, ten times or more. The chain recombines TRBV5-1 with TRBJ2-2; 8 nucleotides match TRBD1. This CDR3 contains 22 residues. Germline-derived CDR1 and CDR2 are SGHRS and YFSETQ. Losses at the gene ends were 2 bases for V and 0 bases for J; bases not matched to a gene: 21. The CDR3 coding sequence is TGCGCCAGCAGCTTTATGGGGAAACCGGGACAGGTACCCAGCGCGAACACCGGGGAGCTGTTTTTT. It translates to CASSFMGKPGQVPSANTGELFF.

This clonotype was picked up many times. V and J are TRBV3-1 and TRBJ2-7; D is possibly TRBD1 or TRBD2 (5 bases each). This CDR3 comprises 16 residues. CDR1 is LGHDT and CDR2 is YNNKEL in the germline V gene (reference sequence). Trimming shortened V by 4 bases and J by 2 bases, and 18 bases separated the two germline ends. The CDR3 loop reads CASSPILGTAAYEQYF. The CDR3 DNA is TGTGCCAGCAGCCCCATTCTGGGGACGGCGGCCTACGAGCAGTACTTC.

This clonotype showed up many times. V usage is TRBV4-3 and J usage is TRBJ2-7; TRBD2 aligns across 8 bases. The CDR3 totals 17 residues. The junction had 13 bases not matched to a gene; V was cut back by 3 bases and J by 3 bases. Germline loops: CDR1 LGHNA, CDR2 YSLEER. The CDR3 sequence: CASSHAPAGGDLYEQYF. Written as DNA, the CDR3 is TGCGCCAGCAGCCACGCACCCGCGGGGGGCGACCTCTACGAGCAGTACTTC.

This clonotype was recorded many times. J is TRBJ1-1 and V is TRBV5-1, with D tentatively TRBD1 (5 bases). In germline, CDR1 is SGHRS, CDR2 YFSETQ. The CDR3 is 16 amino acids. Trimming cost V 4 bases and J 5 bases, with 21 bases left between them. CDR3 nucleotide sequence: TGCGCCAGCAGCCCTGGACACACGACTGTAGGTACTGAAGCTTTCTTT. This translates into CASSPGHTTVGTEAFF.

This clonotype was picked up many times. The chain is built from TRBV4-2 and TRBJ1-1; 8 bases map to TRBD1. The trim removed 4 bases at V and 1 base at J, leaving 5 bases unmatched. The CDR3 extends over 15 amino acids. CDR1 LGHNA and CDR2 YNFKEQ come from the germline V gene. CDR3 DNA: TGTGCCAGCAGCCGAAATGGACAGGGGAACACTGAAGCTTTCTTT. Amino acid sequence: CASSRNGQGNTEAFF.

This clonotype was counted between two and nine times. One junction end disagrees with the germline gene, perhaps due to a read error. V is TRBV7-7 and J is TRBJ2-2; a weak D match, TRBD2 (5 bases). The CDR3 has 15 residues. CDR1 is SSHAT and CDR2 is FNYEAQ in the germline V gene (reference sequence). The CDR3 bases are TGTGCTAGCAGCTTGAACAGCGGTTCCACCGGGGAGCTGTTTTTT. It is translated as CASSLNSGSTGELFF.

This clonotype appeared many times. The chain is built from TRBV7-2 and TRBJ1-5; D call uncertain. Between the trimmed V and J ends, which lost 1 base and 11 bases, there was a span of 15 bases. CDR3 length: 14 amino acids. Germline V CDR1 and CDR2: SGHTA, FQGNSA. The CDR3 DNA sequence: TGTGCCAGCAGCTTAGAGAACGGGAAAGTAGCCCAGCATTTT. It codes for CASSLENGKVAQHF. Combining the CDR3 with reference TRBV7-2 and TRBJ1-5 gives the whole variable domain GAGVSQSPSNKVTEKGKDVELRCDPISGHTALYWYRQSLGQGLEFLIYFQGNSAPDKSGLPSDRFSAERTGGSVSTLTIQRTQQEDSAVYLCASSLENGKVAQHFGDGTRLSIL.

This clonotype was counted ten times or more. This rearrangement joins TRBV12-3 or TRBV12-4 to TRBJ2-1; 11 nucleotides match TRBD2. The CDR3 is made up of 15 amino acids. The ends lost 6 bases at V and 7 bases at J; junction bases unmatched: 8. CDR3 DNA sequence: TGTGCCAGCAGCCGTACTAGCGGGGGACTTAATGAGCAGTTCTTC. It translates to CASSRTSGGLNEQFF.

Many counts were recorded for this clonotype. The chain is built from TRBV7-2 and TRBJ1-1; a weak D match, TRBD1 (5 bases). Germline CDR1 SGHTA, CDR2 FQGNSA. Trimming took 2 bases from V and 7 from J, leaving 8 bases between them. The CDR3 contains 12 residues. The CDR3 sequence: CASSLQGLEAFF. In DNA form, the CDR3 reads TGTGCCAGCAGCTTACAGGGCCTTGAAGCTTTCTTT. The complete variable domain, with remaining parts taken from reference TRBV7-2 and TRBJ1-1, reads GAGVSQSPSNKVTEKGKDVELRCDPISGHTALYWYRQSLGQGLEFLIYFQGNSAPDKSGLPSDRFSAERTGGSVSTLTIQRTQQEDSAVYLCASSLQGLEAFFGQGTRLTVV.

This clonotype was detected many times. The rearrangement uses TRBV4-3 and TRBJ2-7, with a weak D call TRBD2 (5 bases). This CDR3 region has 15 residues. V was shortened by 4 bases and J by 3 bases, with 16 bases between the two germline ends. CDR1 and CDR2 from the germline V gene are LGHNA and YSLEER. Here the CDR3 reads CASSPRAGGLYEQYF. For the CDR3, the DNA is TGCGCCAGCAGCCCTCGCGCGGGCGGCCTCTACGAGCAGTACTTC.

The chain joins TRBV20-1 to TRBJ1-2; D unresolved. The V end was cut by 1 base, the J end by 4 bases, with 10 bases between. Germline V lookup: CDR1 DFQATT, CDR2 SNEGSKA (reference sequence). The CDR3 extends over 13 amino acids. CDR3 residues: CSARVGSTYGYTF. The CDR3 bases are TGCAGTGCTAGAGTCGGCAGCACCTATGGCTACACCTTC.

This clonotype was counted a few times. The chain combines TRBV10-3 with TRBJ2-7; 9 bases align to TRBD2. Germline CDR1 and CDR2: ENHRY and SYGVKD. The CDR3 contains 13 residues. V lost 7 bases to trimming and J lost 4 bases; unmatched junction nucleotides: 5. The CDR3 DNA sequence: TGTGCCATCAAGGCTAGCGGGAAATACGAGCAGTACTTC. Encoded protein: CAIKASGKYEQYF.

This clonotype was observed at least ten times. Written as DNA, the CDR3 is TGTGCCAGCAGCCAAGGGACTCTTTCCTACGAGCAGTACTTC. This translates into CASSQGTLSYEQYF. This chain connects TRBV3-1 to TRBJ2-7; weak D call: TRBD2 (5 bases). CDR3 length: 14 amino acids. Trimming left V 1 base short and J 1 base short, with 8 bases between. Per the germline V gene, CDR1 is LGHDT and CDR2 is YNNKEL (reference sequence).

This clonotype was detected many times. The V call is TRBV20-1, the J call TRBJ2-5; 7 bases map to TRBD2. Germline V gives CDR1 DFQATT, CDR2 SNEGSKA (reference sequence). J gave up 7 bases and V 6 bases, and 8 bases lay outside the gene matches. This CDR3 comprises 12 residues. Here the CDR3 reads CSAGLVLGTQYF. CDR3 coding DNA: TGCAGTGCCGGACTAGTGCTGGGGACCCAGTACTTC.

This clonotype was picked up many times. The gene calls are TRBV6-1 and TRBJ2-5; 10 nucleotides align to TRBD2. This CDR3 contains 17 residues. Germline trimming cut 3 bases from V and 2 bases from J; bases unmatched to any gene: 9. Germline values: CDR1 MNHNS, CDR2 SASEGT. CDR3 loop: CASSEVLLAGYQETQYF. In DNA form, the CDR3 reads TGTGCCAGCAGTGAGGTACTACTAGCGGGATATCAAGAGACCCAGTACTTC.

This clonotype occurred many times. The chain employs TRBV28 and TRBJ2-3; tentative D call: TRBD1 (7 bases). The CDR3 totals 15 residues. Deletions cut 6 bases from V and 6 bases from J, with 19 bases between. Per germline, CDR1 MDHEN and CDR2 SYDVKM. CDR3: CASSDRAKAGDTQYF. CDR3 nucleotide sequence: TGTGCCAGCAGCGACAGGGCCAAGGCGGGGGATACGCAGTATTTT.

There are many counts of this clonotype. The chain recombines TRBV20-1 with TRBJ2-3; no reliable D call. Germline CDR1 is DFQATT and CDR2 is SNEGSKA (reference sequence). This CDR3 is built from 18 residues. V lost 0 bases, J lost 2 bases, and 21 bases lay in between. The CDR3 DNA reads TGCAGTGCTAGAGACACGCAAGGCCGGCAAGATGTCACAGATACGCAGTATTTT. Translating gives CSARDTQGRQDVTDTQYF.

This chain joins TRBV7-2 and TRBJ2-7; D assignment may be TRBD1 or TRBD2 (5 bases each). Germline CDR1 SGHTA, CDR2 FQGNSA. V lost 5 bases and J 1 base, leaving 21 bases between the germline ends. This CDR3 has 17 residues. The CDR3: CASSTRRGPSGSYEQYF. The CDR3 bases are TGTGCCAGCAGCACACGACGGGGCCCTAGTGGTTCCTACGAGCAGTACTTC.

This clonotype was counted ten times or more. The chain employs TRBV12-3 or TRBV12-4 and TRBJ1-1; D not resolved. Trimming pared 8 bases from V and 5 bases from J, leaving 18 bases between. The CDR3 contains 14 residues. The CDR3 coding sequence is TGTGCCAGCTCCACTCCGGGGAGGAGGACTGAAGCTTTCTTT. Encoded protein: CASSTPGRRTEAFF.

J is TRBJ1-2 and V is TRBV27; 9 nucleotides line up with TRBD1. CDR3 length: 14 amino acids. Germline V gene lookup returns CDR1 MNHEY and CDR2 SMNVEV (reference sequence). Unmatched junction bases numbered 6, after V lost 4 bases and J lost 6 bases. CDR3 sequence: CASSSLTGGDGYTF. CDR3 in DNA: TGTGCCAGCAGTTCCCTTACAGGGGGCGATGGCTACACCTTC.

In this sample, this clonotype turned up many times. The rearrangement joins TRBV5-1 to TRBJ2-5; D gene uncertain. There are 13 residues in the CDR3. The ends were cut back, 4 bases at V and 3 bases at J, with 10 bases in the middle. The germline gives CDR1 SGHRS, CDR2 YFSETQ. The CDR3 DNA reads as TGCGCCAGCAGCGTCCGACCCGAAGAGACCCAGTACTTC. Protein product: CASSVRPEETQYF.

At least ten counts were recorded for this clonotype. The rearrangement joins TRBV15 to TRBJ2-3; D unresolved. Germline V gives CDR1 LNHNV, CDR2 YYDKDF (reference sequence). Trimming pared 2 bases from V and 5 bases from J, leaving 8 bases between. The CDR3 runs to 13 residues. CDR3 protein: CATSRQHGDTQYF. In DNA form, the CDR3 reads TGTGCCACCAGCAGACAACACGGAGATACGCAGTATTTT.

There are many counts of this clonotype. The chain carries TRBV29-1 and TRBJ2-7; D ambiguous. The CDR3 sequence is 13 residues long. CDR1 is SQVTM and CDR2 is ANQGSEA in the germline V gene. V lost 4 bases and J lost 0, with 10 bases in between. The CDR3 nucleotides are TGCAGCGTTGTACCCGGCGGCTCCTACGAGCAGTACTTC. Amino acids: CSVVPGGSYEQYF.

This chain links TRBV18 with TRBJ2-4; the D gene is possibly TRBD2 (5 bases). This CDR3 contains 15 residues. Germline values: CDR1 KGHSH, CDR2 LQKENI. V lost 0 bases to trimming and J lost 8 bases, with 14 bases between them. CDR3 DNA: TGTGCCAGCTCACCACCGGGTCTTTCGAGGGACATTCAGTACTTC. Translation: CASSPPGLSRDIQYF.

This chain links TRBV2 with TRBJ2-7, with no clear D. The CDR3 spans 13 residues. CDR1 SNHLY and CDR2 FYNNEI come from the germline V gene. The V and J ends lost 4 bases and 6 bases respectively, with 13 bases between them. The CDR3 is CASSVVGVVEQYF. CDR3 coding DNA: TGTGCCAGCAGTGTTGTTGGGGTAGTCGAGCAGTACTTC.

This clonotype has ten or more counts. This chain joins TRBV15 and TRBJ2-1, with TRBD2 matching over 7 bases. Germline V gene lookup returns CDR1 LNHNV and CDR2 YYDKDF (reference sequence). This CDR3 region has 15 residues. V lost 5 bases, J lost 3 bases, and 7 bases stayed unmatched. The CDR3 loop is CATSASGAGYNEQFF. As DNA, the CDR3 is TGTGCCACCAGCGCCAGCGGGGCCGGCTACAATGAGCAGTTCTTC.

This clonotype was counted at least ten times. The rearrangement uses TRBV4-3 and TRBJ1-4, with D tentatively TRBD1 (6 bases). This CDR3 has 16 residues. Looked up from germline, CDR1 is LGHNA and CDR2 is YSLEER. Between the trimmed V and J ends, which lost 1 base and 3 bases, there was a span of 12 bases. DNA of the CDR3: TGCGCCAGCAGCCAAGCCTGGGGGGCGCCTAATGAAAAACTGTTTTTT. It codes for CASSQAWGAPNEKLFF.

This clonotype was picked up many times. The V and J genes are TRBV7-9 and TRBJ2-3; tentatively, D is TRBD2 (5 bases). Germline lookup yields CDR1 SEHNR and CDR2 FQNEAQ (reference sequence). The CDR3 has 12 residues. V gave up 2 bases and J gave up 8 bases, with 8 bases separating them. The chain's CDR3 is CASSLSEGTQYF. CDR3 bases: TGTGCCAGCAGCTTATCTGAGGGTACGCAGTATTTT.